Below are 20 T cell receptor beta chains sequenced from a single sample in a study of blood T cell repertoires in COVID-19. Sequencing used immunoSEQ multiplex PCR; TCRdb keeps in-frame clones, though not all of them. The table has around 130,000 clones, more than 70% seen once. Sequencing was carried out using peripheral blood. These TCRs come from a man in his 60s with acute or convalescent COVID-19.

The gene calls are TRBV5-6 and TRBJ2-7, with D perhaps TRBD2 (6 bases). The CDR3 is 16 amino acids. Trimming cost V 4 bases and J 1 base, with 18 bases left between them. CDR1 is SGHDT and CDR2 is YYEEEE in the germline V gene. Here the CDR3 reads CASSLSGGPRSYEQYF. The CDR3 DNA sequence: TGTGCCAGCAGCCTCTCCGGAGGGCCCCGTTCCTACGAGCAGTACTTC.

This clone has a handful of counts. The V gene is TRBV25-1, the J gene TRBJ1-3; tentatively, D is TRBD1 (5 bases). V was cut by 4 bases and J by 8 bases, with 15 bases left in between. The CDR3 is made up of 14 amino acids. Per germline, CDR1 MGHDK and CDR2 SYGVNS. The CDR3 DNA follows: TGTGCCAGCAGTGGAGACAGATGGTGGGACACCATATATTTT. Translated, it gives CASSGDRWWDTIYF.

Of note for this clone: The junction departs from the called germline gene at one end, perhaps through a read error. The rearrangement links TRBV5-1 to TRBJ2-5; D is perhaps TRBD1 (6 bases). Germline CDR1 and CDR2: SGHRS and YFSETQ. The CDR3 contains 14 residues. In DNA, the CDR3 is TGCGCCAGCACCTTGGGTGACAGGCAAGAGACCCAGTACTTC. Its translation is CASTLGDRQETQYF.

The chain links TRBV10-3 to TRBJ2-2; the match to TRBD1 covers 11 bases. Germline CDR1 reads ENHRY; CDR2 reads SYGVKD. V shed 4 bases, J shed 6 bases, and the junction held 4 bases outside the gene matches. This CDR3 spans 15 amino acids. This CDR3 reads CAISGTGGFSGELFF. As DNA, the CDR3 is TGTGCCATCAGTGGGACAGGGGGCTTTTCCGGGGAGCTGTTTTTT.

V and J are TRBV4-1 and TRBJ2-1, with 8 bases aligning to TRBD2. Germline CDR1 and CDR2: MGHRA and YSYEKL. The length of the CDR3 is 15 residues. Trimming removed 3 bases from V and 2 bases from J; junction bases left unmatched: 3. The chain's CDR3 is CASSQIAGPYNEQFF. CDR3 nucleotides: TGCGCCAGCAGCCAGATAGCGGGACCCTACAATGAGCAGTTCTTC.

This clone was picked up a small number of times. The V gene is TRBV5-1, the J gene TRBJ1-2; D possibly corresponds to TRBD1 (5 bases). CDR1 and CDR2 (germline): SGHRS, YFSETQ. The CDR3 consists of 15 residues. The germline V and J ends were trimmed by 2 bases and 2 bases, with 13 bases remaining between them. CDR3 region: CASSFIPTENYGYTF. Written as DNA, the CDR3 is TGCGCCAGCAGCTTTATACCGACAGAAAACTATGGCTACACCTTC.

J is TRBJ2-2 and V is TRBV6-5; 8 nucleotides line up with TRBD2. Germline V gene lookup returns CDR1 MNHEY and CDR2 SVGAGI. V lost 5 bases to trimming and J lost 3 bases; unmatched junction nucleotides: 2. This CDR3 contains 14 residues. CDR3 DNA: TGTGCCAGCAGTCCGGGAGGGGACACCGGGGAGCTGTTTTTT. Translated, it gives CASSPGGDTGELFF.

This clone appeared a single time. V usage is TRBV29-1 and J usage is TRBJ2-1; D not resolved. V dropped 2 bases and J dropped 0 bases, with 11 bases sitting between them. Germline assignment: CDR1 SQVTM and CDR2 ANQGSEA. The CDR3 loop spans 15 amino acids. The CDR3, as DNA: TGCAGCGTTGAAATGGTTGATAGCTCCTACAATGAGCAGTTCTTC. It yields the protein CSVEMVDSSYNEQFF.

This chain connects TRBV9 to TRBJ2-5; perhaps TRBD2 as D (6 bases). CDR3 length: 16 amino acids. The V and J ends lost 4 bases and 7 bases respectively, with 23 bases between them. Germline V gene data show CDR1 as SGDLS and CDR2 as YYNGEE. CDR3 amino acids: CASSPPEAGVSGTQYF. Written as DNA, the CDR3 is TGTGCCAGCAGCCCTCCCGAAGCGGGCGTCAGTGGGACCCAGTACTTC.

CDR3 protein: CASSPPKLAGSYGELFF. DNA for the CDR3: TGTGCCAGCTCACCACCCAAACTAGCGGGCTCCTACGGGGAGCTGTTTTTT. The genes are TRBV18 and TRBJ2-2; 9 bases agree with TRBD2. This CDR3 comprises 17 residues. Germline V gives CDR1 KGHSH, CDR2 LQKENI. With 0 bases clipped from V and 7 bases from J, the junction kept 9 bases outside the gene matches.

The chain carries TRBV6-5 and TRBJ2-3; a weak D match, TRBD1 (6 bases). The V gene lost 10 bases and the J gene lost 5 bases, with 19 bases spanning the gap. This CDR3 contains 14 residues. Germline V lookup: CDR1 MNHEY, CDR2 SVGAGI. CDR3 residues: CAIRLAGVGDTQYF. The CDR3 DNA follows: TGTGCCATCCGGTTGGCAGGGGTCGGAGATACGCAGTATTTT.

The gene calls are TRBV6-5 and TRBJ2-2; D is perhaps TRBD2 (7 bases). V was shortened by 4 bases and J by 3 bases, with 15 bases between the two germline ends. The V gene's germline CDR1 is MNHEY and CDR2 SVGAGI. The CDR3 consists of 16 residues. This CDR3 is CASSSRGAGYTGELFF. The CDR3 DNA is TGTGCCAGCAGTTCCAGGGGAGCGGGGTACACCGGGGAGCTGTTTTTT.

In its sample, this clone was seen a few times. This chain links TRBV2 with TRBJ1-1; 9 bases agree with TRBD1. CDR3 length: 13 amino acids. Germline assignment: CDR1 SNHLY and CDR2 FYNNEI. Trimming cost V 11 bases and J 4 bases; bases outside gene matches: 8. CDR3: CAESTGGGTEAFF. In nucleotides, the CDR3 is TGTGCCGAATCGACAGGGGGGGGCACTGAAGCTTTCTTT.

The rearrangement uses TRBV11-2 and TRBJ2-1; tentative D call: TRBD1 (5 bases). The V end lost 4 bases, the J end lost 8 bases, and 12 bases lay between the germline ends. Germline CDR1 reads SGHAT; CDR2 reads FQNNGV. This CDR3 region has 13 residues. CDR3 amino acids: CASSSQVSDEQFF. The CDR3 nucleotides read TGTGCCAGCAGCTCACAGGTTTCCGATGAGCAGTTCTTC.

V gene TRBV23-1 combines with J gene TRBJ1-1; the D is unclear. TRBV23-1 is an open reading frame whose function is uncertain. The germline V and J ends were trimmed by 6 bases and 1 base, with 12 bases remaining between them. The CDR3 has 14 amino acids. CDR3 residues: CASRHLAGNTEAFF. The CDR3 DNA reads as TGCGCCAGCAGGCATTTGGCGGGGAACACTGAAGCTTTCTTT.

The rearrangement links TRBV30 to TRBJ2-7; D is unclear. Germline V gene sequence: CDR1 GTSNPN, CDR2 SVGIG (reference sequence). The CDR3 extends over 10 amino acids. CDR3 nucleotides: TGTGCGGTTCGGTCGTCCGAGCAGTACTTC. This encodes CAVRSSEQYF. Full variable domain (rest looked up from reference TRBV30 and TRBJ2-7): SQTIHQWPATLVQPVGSPLSLECTVEGTSNPNLYWYRQAAGRGLQLLFYSVGIGQISSEVPQNLSASRPQDRQFILSSKKLLLSDSGFYLCAVRSSEQYFGPGTRLTVT.

This chain uses TRBV19 with TRBJ1-2; D remains unclear. The V gene's germline CDR1 is LNHDA and CDR2 SQIVND (reference sequence). The CDR3 consists of 16 residues. V was trimmed by 3 bases and J by 3 bases, leaving 17 bases between them. CDR3 in amino acids: CASSIRRTATDYGYTF. The DNA for the CDR3 is TGTGCCAGTAGTATCCGCCGGACTGCCACGGACTATGGCTACACCTTC.

The chain carries TRBV4-1 and TRBJ1-1; no definite D call. V shed 0 bases and J shed 3 bases, with 17 bases lying between them. Germline CDR1 is MGHRA and CDR2 is YSYEKL. The CDR3 covers 17 residues. CDR3 sequence reads: CASSQDLAGLGDTEAFF. CDR3 DNA sequence: TGCGCCAGCAGCCAAGATCTGGCGGGCTTAGGAGACACTGAAGCTTTCTTT.

V usage is TRBV19 and J usage is TRBJ2-6, with no clear D. Germline V CDR1 and CDR2: LNHDA, SQIVND (reference sequence). V lost 6 bases and J lost 0, with 9 bases in between. This CDR3 is 15 amino acids long. CDR3 sequence (DNA): TGTGCCAGTAGGGCGGAACACTCTGGGGCCAACGTCCTGACTTTC. Its protein is CASRAEHSGANVLTF.

The chain carries TRBV5-4 and TRBJ1-2; 7 bases align to TRBD1. The CDR3 extends over 13 amino acids. Unmatched junction bases numbered 5, after V lost 4 bases and J lost 5 bases. The germline V gene encodes CDR1 SGHNT and CDR2 YYREEE (reference sequence). CDR3 sequence: CASSPDREYGYTF. The CDR3, as DNA: TGTGCCAGCAGCCCCGACAGGGAGTATGGCTACACCTTC.